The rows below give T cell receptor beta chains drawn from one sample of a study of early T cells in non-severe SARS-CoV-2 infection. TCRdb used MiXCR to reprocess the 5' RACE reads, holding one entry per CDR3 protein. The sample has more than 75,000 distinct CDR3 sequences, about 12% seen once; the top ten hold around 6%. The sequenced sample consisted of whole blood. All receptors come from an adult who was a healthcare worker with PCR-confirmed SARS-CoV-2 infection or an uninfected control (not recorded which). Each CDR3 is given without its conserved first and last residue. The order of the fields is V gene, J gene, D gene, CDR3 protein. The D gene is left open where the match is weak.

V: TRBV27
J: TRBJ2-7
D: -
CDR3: ASSSNPGTPEQY

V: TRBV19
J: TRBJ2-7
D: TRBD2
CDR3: ASRDGTSYYEQY

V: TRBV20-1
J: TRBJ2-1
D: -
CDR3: SARDGSFEQF

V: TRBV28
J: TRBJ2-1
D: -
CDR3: ASSLLGNEQF

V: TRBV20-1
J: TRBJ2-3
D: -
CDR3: SARDRKETDTQY

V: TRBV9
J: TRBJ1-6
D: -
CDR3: ASSVGDGNSPLH

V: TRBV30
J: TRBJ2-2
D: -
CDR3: AWTRGVNTGELF

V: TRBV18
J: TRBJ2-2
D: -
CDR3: ASSPGHPNTGELF

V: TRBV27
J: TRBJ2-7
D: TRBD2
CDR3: ASSSREAYEQY

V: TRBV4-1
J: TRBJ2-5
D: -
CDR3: ASSTTSSQTQY

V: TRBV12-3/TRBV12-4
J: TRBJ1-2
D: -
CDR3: ASSLRGDRGYT

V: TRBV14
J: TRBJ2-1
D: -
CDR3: ASSHVGVGEQF

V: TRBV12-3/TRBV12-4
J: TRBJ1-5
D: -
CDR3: ASSFRVGDQPQH

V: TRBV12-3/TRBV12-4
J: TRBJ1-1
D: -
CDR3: ASSLWEETEAF

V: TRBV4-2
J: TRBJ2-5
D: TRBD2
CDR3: ASSQGLAGTGETQY

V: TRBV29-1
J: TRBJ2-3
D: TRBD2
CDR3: SVASGTSGGDTQY

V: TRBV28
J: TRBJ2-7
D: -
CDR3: ASSLYYEQY

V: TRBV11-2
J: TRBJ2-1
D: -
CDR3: ASSPPTAYNEQF

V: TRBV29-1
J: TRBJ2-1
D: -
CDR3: SVDLQNNEQF

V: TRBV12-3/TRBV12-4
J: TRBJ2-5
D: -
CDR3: ASSPTSGRQETQY

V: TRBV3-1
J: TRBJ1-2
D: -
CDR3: ASSAGLSYGYT

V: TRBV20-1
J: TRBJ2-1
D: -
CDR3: SARVRQGGSYNEQF

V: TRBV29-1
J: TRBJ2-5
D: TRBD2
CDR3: SGKGLAGGNQETQY

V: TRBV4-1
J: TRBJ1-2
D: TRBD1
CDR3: ASSVQGQGVHGYT

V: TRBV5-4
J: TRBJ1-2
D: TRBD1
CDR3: ASSSDRRVYGYT

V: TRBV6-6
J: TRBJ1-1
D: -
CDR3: ASSYGGSNTEAF

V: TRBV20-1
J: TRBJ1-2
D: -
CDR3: SARDIGVGYT

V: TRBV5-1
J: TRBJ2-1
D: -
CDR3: ASSLSQGGREQF

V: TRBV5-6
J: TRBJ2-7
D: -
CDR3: ASSPIPHGGAF

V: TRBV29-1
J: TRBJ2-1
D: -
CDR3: SVELASGGNEQF

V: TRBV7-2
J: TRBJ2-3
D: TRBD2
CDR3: ASSGTSHDTDTQY

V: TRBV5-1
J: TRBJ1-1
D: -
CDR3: ASSLEFEEAF

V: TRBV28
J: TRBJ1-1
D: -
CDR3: ASEGNTEAF

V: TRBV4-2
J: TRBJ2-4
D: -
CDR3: ASSDAKNIQY

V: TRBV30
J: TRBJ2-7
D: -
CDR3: AWEGQSYEQY

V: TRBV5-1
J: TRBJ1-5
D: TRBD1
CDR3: ASSLDGQGQPQH

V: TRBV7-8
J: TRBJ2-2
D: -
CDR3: ASRAVVWGGTGELF

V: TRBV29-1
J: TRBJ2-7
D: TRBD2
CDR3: SALTPGPSGVVHEQY

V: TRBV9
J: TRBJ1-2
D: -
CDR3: ASSSRGIGYGYT

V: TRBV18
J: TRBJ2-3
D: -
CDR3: ASSPESSEDTQY

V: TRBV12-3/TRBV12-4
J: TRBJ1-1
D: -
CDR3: ASSHIAEAF

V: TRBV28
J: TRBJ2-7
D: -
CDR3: ASSPPSPSYEQY

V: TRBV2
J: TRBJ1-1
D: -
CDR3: ASSDRTMNTEAF

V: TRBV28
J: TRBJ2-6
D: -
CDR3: ASSLPIYSGANVLT

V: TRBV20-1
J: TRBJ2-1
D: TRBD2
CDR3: SARPQLAQDEQF

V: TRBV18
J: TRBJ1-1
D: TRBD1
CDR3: ASSLSRDRGTEAF

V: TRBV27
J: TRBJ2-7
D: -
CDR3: ASSFIGNSYEQY

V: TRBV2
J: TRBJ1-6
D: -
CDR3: ANRALNSPLH

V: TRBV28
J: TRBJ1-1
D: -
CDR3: ASSFVAGDAAF